These 11 T cell receptor beta chains originate from one sample sequenced in a study of blood T cell repertoires in COVID-19 (dated by TCRdb to about 2020). The protocol used for the library was the immunoSEQ multiplex PCR assay. TCRdb holds this immuneACCESS table with in-frame rearrangements only. Some clones are missing; in checked studies, unresolved V genes explain under half, and the rest has no known cause. The sample yields 250,000 to 300,000 clones; 83% were counted once. The ten largest account for about 4.9% of the sample. The sample comprised peripheral blood. These receptors were obtained from a man aged 60-69 years who had recovered from COVID-19.

The V gene is TRBV18, the J gene TRBJ1-5, with D perhaps TRBD1 (6 bases). Trimming pared 6 bases from V and 3 bases from J, leaving 15 bases between. CDR1 and CDR2 (germline): KGHSH, LQKENI. There are 15 residues in the CDR3. In DNA form, the CDR3 reads TGTGCCAGCTCCTTCCGGACAGCTTACAATCAGCCCCAGCATTTT. Amino acid sequence: CASSFRTAYNQPQHF.

V is TRBV25-1 and J is TRBJ2-1; D is perhaps TRBD2 (6 bases). Germline assignment: CDR1 MGHDK and CDR2 SYGVNS. CDR3 length equals 16 residues. Deletions cut 5 bases from V and 6 bases from J, with 20 bases between. The CDR3 region is CASSSRGGNGGNEQFF. CDR3 sequence (DNA): TGTGCCAGCAGTAGTCGGGGCGGGAACGGGGGCAATGAGCAGTTCTTC.

This chain connects TRBV7-2 to TRBJ2-1; D might be TRBD1 (6 bases). Germline V gives CDR1 SGHTA, CDR2 FQGNSA. The CDR3 runs to 16 residues. V was shortened by 4 bases and J by 2 bases, with 15 bases between the two germline ends. The CDR3 sequence is CASSSRPGHTYNEQFF. CDR3 nucleotides: TGTGCCAGCAGCTCGAGACCGGGACACACCTACAATGAGCAGTTCTTC. The full variable domain, rest sourced from reference TRBV7-2 and TRBJ2-1, is GAGVSQSPSNKVTEKGKDVELRCDPISGHTALYWYRQSLGQGLEFLIYFQGNSAPDKSGLPSDRFSAERTGGSVSTLTIQRTQQEDSAVYLCASSSRPGHTYNEQFFGPGTRLTVL.

V usage is TRBV10-3 and J usage is TRBJ2-7; perhaps TRBD1 as D (6 bases). The germline CDR1 and CDR2 sequences are ENHRY and SYGVKD. Trimming took off 3 bases at V and 7 bases at J, with 13 bases between the two ends. The CDR3 totals 13 residues. The CDR3, as DNA: TGTGCCATCAGTGAAAACAGGGTGGAGGAGCAGTACTTC. The encoded protein is CAISENRVEEQYF.

This clone was counted once. The V gene is TRBV12-3 or TRBV12-4, the J gene TRBJ2-1, with a weak D call TRBD2 (5 bases). The CDR3 sequence is 13 residues long. V was pared by 5 bases and J by 7 bases, with 12 bases between. In nucleotides, the CDR3 is TGTGCCAGCAGTCGGGGAGTTATTAATGAGCAGTTCTTC. It translates to CASSRGVINEQFF.

The chain uses TRBV3-1 (or the pseudogene TRBV3-2) and TRBJ1-1; tentative D call: TRBD1 (6 bases). The germline V and J ends were trimmed by 4 bases and 0 bases, with 12 bases remaining between them. The CDR3 sequence is 15 residues long. Germline assignment: CDR1 LGHDT and CDR2 YNNKEL (reference sequence). DNA of the CDR3: TGTGCCAGCAGCCCGAGGACAGCTATGAACACTGAAGCTTTCTTT. Protein product: CASSPRTAMNTEAFF.

The genes are TRBV9 and TRBJ2-2, with a possible D match to TRBD2 (6 bases). Germline CDR1 reads SGDLS; CDR2 reads YYNGEE. V was clipped by 5 bases and J by 6 bases, with 11 bases between them. The CDR3 sequence is 13 residues long. In DNA form, the CDR3 reads TGTGCCAGCAGACCTCGCGGGGCCGGGGAGCTGTTTTTT. Amino acid sequence: CASRPRGAGELFF.

The rearrangement joins TRBV7-3 to TRBJ1-2; a weak D match, TRBD1 (5 bases). The V and J ends lost 3 bases and 2 bases respectively, with 19 bases between them. The CDR3 loop spans 17 amino acids. Germline CDR1 SGHTA, CDR2 FQGTGA. The CDR3 spells CASSFFPQGRTNYGYTF. CDR3 DNA: TGTGCCAGCAGCTTTTTCCCGCAGGGCCGAACAAACTATGGCTACACCTTC.

V and J are TRBV5-1 and TRBJ2-5; 10 bases map to TRBD1. With V trimmed by 3 bases and J by 5 bases, 10 bases remained unmatched. CDR1 is SGHRS and CDR2 is YFSETQ in the germline V gene. The CDR3 contains 16 residues. The DNA for the CDR3 is TGCGCCAGCAGCTCCTCCCGACAGGGGGCTTGGGAGACCCAGTACTTC. Its protein product is CASSSSRQGAWETQYF.

The J gene is TRBJ2-7, the V gene TRBV28; D might be TRBD2 (6 bases). CDR3 size: 13 residues. In germline, CDR1 is MDHEN, CDR2 SYDVKM. Trimming removed 7 bases from V and 0 bases from J, with 10 bases in between. The CDR3 sequence: CASTLGGSYEQYF. The CDR3, as DNA: TGTGCCAGCACCCTGGGGGGCTCCTACGAGCAGTACTTC.

The V call is TRBV5-8, the J call TRBJ1-5; TRBD1 is a possible D gene (5 bases). CDR1 is SGHTS and CDR2 is YDEGEE in the germline V gene. The V end lost 0 bases, the J end lost 0 bases, and 22 bases lay between the germline ends. CDR3 length: 20 residues. In DNA, the CDR3 is TGTGCCAGCAGCTTGGTTCTCGGCAGGGATCCCATGAGTAGCAATCAGCCCCAGCATTTT. It codes for CASSLVLGRDPMSSNQPQHF.